These 21 T cell receptor beta chains originate from one sample sequenced in a study of blood T cell repertoires in COVID-19. Data came from immunoSEQ multiplex PCR; TCRdb stores just in-frame clones and leaves some out. Among 350,000 to 450,000 clones listed, roughly 86% were seen once. Specimen: PBMCs or T cells enriched from blood (not recorded which). All receptors come from a young woman who had recovered from COVID-19.

The CDR3 loop is CAIREGARTGELFF. The CDR3 coding sequence is TGTGCCATCAGGGAAGGGGCCAGGACCGGGGAGCTGTTTTTT. The V gene is TRBV10-3, the J gene TRBJ2-2, with D perhaps TRBD1 (5 bases). The CDR3 sequence is 14 residues long. Between the trimmed V and J ends, which lost 6 bases and 5 bases, there was a span of 13 bases. CDR1 ENHRY and CDR2 SYGVKD come from the germline V gene.

This clone was seen just once. This chain connects TRBV20-1 to TRBJ1-1; D not resolved. Germline CDR1 reads DFQATT; CDR2 reads SNEGSKA (reference sequence). This CDR3 comprises 11 residues. The V end lost 2 bases, the J end lost 10 bases, and 11 bases lay between the germline ends. The CDR3 DNA reads TGCAGTGCTAGAAGGGAGGGAAGAGCTTTCTTT. Protein sequence: CSARREGRAFF.

This CDR3 is CASSGGPDTQYF. CDR3 nucleotides: TGCGCCAGCAGCGGGGGCCCAGATACGCAGTATTTT. V gene TRBV5-1 combines with J gene TRBJ2-3, with D tentatively TRBD1 (6 bases). This CDR3 comprises 12 residues. Germline assignment: CDR1 SGHRS and CDR2 YFSETQ. V shed 4 bases and J shed 4 bases, with 7 bases lying between them.

The chain employs TRBV18 and TRBJ2-1; TRBD2 agrees at 7 bases. This CDR3 region has 17 residues. Germline V gene data show CDR1 as KGHSH and CDR2 as LQKENI. V was clipped by 2 bases and J by 0 bases; unmatched bases: 7. This chain's CDR3 is CASSPALAASSYNEQFF. Written as DNA, the CDR3 is TGTGCCAGCTCACCAGCTCTAGCGGCAAGCTCCTACAATGAGCAGTTCTTC.

This sequence joins TRBV11-2 and TRBJ2-7, with 12 bases fitting TRBD2. V shed 3 bases, J shed 2 bases, and the junction held 5 bases outside the gene matches. Looked up from germline, CDR1 is SGHAT and CDR2 is FQNNGV. This CDR3 contains 16 residues. CDR3: CASSLSSGRVTYEQYF. In DNA, the CDR3 is TGTGCCAGCAGCTTGTCTAGCGGGAGGGTTACCTACGAGCAGTACTTC. Complete variable domain (other parts from reference TRBV11-2 and TRBJ2-7): EAGVAQSPRYKIIEKRQSVAFWCNPISGHATLYWYQQILGQGPKLLIQFQNNGVVDDSQLPKDRFSAERLKGVDSTLKIQPAKLEDSAVYLCASSLSSGRVTYEQYFGPGTRLTVT.

The V gene is TRBV15, the J gene TRBJ1-2; 9 bases line up with TRBD1. The CDR3 totals 15 residues. Trimming cost V 11 bases and J 8 bases; bases outside gene matches: 18. Germline assignment: CDR1 LNHNV and CDR2 YYDKDF (reference sequence). The CDR3 nucleotides are TGTGCCCCACAACCGGGACAGGGAATATTTGGAGGCTACACCTTC. This codes for CAPQPGQGIFGGYTF.

The V and J genes are TRBV12-3 or TRBV12-4 and TRBJ2-1, with D unresolved. Trimming stripped 5 bases from V and 4 bases from J, with 9 bases between. The length of the CDR3 is 13 residues. CDR3 residues: CASSRVRYNEQFF. The CDR3, as DNA: TGTGCCAGCAGTAGAGTCAGGTACAATGAGCAGTTCTTC.

This clone was picked up a small number of times. The chain uses TRBV28 and TRBJ1-1, with TRBD1 matching 7 bases. The junction had 14 bases not matched to a gene; V was cut back by 8 bases and J by 8 bases. The CDR3 has 14 amino acids. Per germline, CDR1 MDHEN and CDR2 SYDVKM. The CDR3 DNA is TGTGCCAGCTCTCCGGGACAGACAGCGTTAGAAGCTTTCTTT. Encoded protein: CASSPGQTALEAFF.

The chain couples TRBV18 to TRBJ1-2; possible D gene TRBD1, 5 bases. CDR3 length: 15 amino acids. In germline, CDR1 is KGHSH, CDR2 LQKENI. Trimming removed 3 bases from V and 1 base from J, with 12 bases in between. Here the CDR3 reads CASSPSSQGNYGYTF. For the CDR3, the DNA is TGTGCCAGCTCACCCTCCAGCCAGGGTAACTATGGCTACACCTTC. Looking up the rest from reference TRBV18 and TRBJ1-2 gives the full variable domain: NAGVMQNPRHLVRRRGQEARLRCSPMKGHSHVYWYRQLPEEGLKFMVYLQKENIIDESGMPKERFSAEFPKEGPSILRIQQVVRGDSAAYFCASSPSSQGNYGYTFGSGTRLTVV.

In nucleotides, the CDR3 is TGTGCCAGCAGCGAACTAGCGGGAGACCTCTACAATGAGCAGTTCTTC. Its translation: CASSELAGDLYNEQFF. The chain employs TRBV5-6 and TRBJ2-1; TRBD2 matches 11 bases. CDR3 length: 16 residues. CDR1 is SGHDT, CDR2 YYEEEE, per germline. J lost 3 bases, V lost 4 bases, and 6 bases had no gene match.

The CDR3 nucleotides are TGTGCCAGCAGCTTAGTTCTGGGGGCGCGAAATGAAGCTTTCTTT. Translated, it gives CASSLVLGARNEAFF. V usage is TRBV7-2 and J usage is TRBJ1-1; weak D call: TRBD1 (6 bases). V was trimmed by 1 base and J by 7 bases, leaving 16 bases between them. Germline CDR1 reads SGHTA; CDR2 reads FQGNSA. The CDR3 loop spans 15 amino acids.

The V call is TRBV28, the J call TRBJ2-1; 14 nucleotides agree with TRBD2. V lost 9 bases, J lost 6 bases, and 4 bases stayed unmatched. Germline assignment: CDR1 MDHEN and CDR2 SYDVKM. CDR3 length: 14 amino acids. The CDR3 loop reads CASLGLAGVNEQFF. The CDR3 region has the DNA TGTGCCAGTTTGGGACTAGCGGGAGTCAATGAGCAGTTCTTC.

This sequence joins TRBV19 and TRBJ2-4, with 14 positions matching TRBD2. CDR3 length: 18 residues. Unmatched junction bases numbered 9, after V lost 8 bases and J lost 0 bases. Germline-derived CDR1 and CDR2 are LNHDA and SQIVND (reference sequence). The CDR3 region is CASQDPGLAGEAKNIQYF. CDR3 DNA sequence: TGTGCCAGTCAAGATCCGGGACTAGCGGGAGAAGCCAAAAACATTCAGTACTTC.

The chain employs TRBV12-3 or TRBV12-4 and TRBJ2-7, with D possibly being TRBD1 (6 bases). V lost 5 bases to trimming and J lost 7 bases, with 15 bases between them. The CDR3 sequence is 13 residues long. Here the CDR3 reads CASSPPGAREQYF. In DNA form, the CDR3 reads TGTGCCAGCAGTCCCCCAGGGGCCCGGGAGCAGTACTTC.

The V call is TRBV30, the J call TRBJ2-1, with a tentative D call TRBD2 (5 bases). Germline V gene data show CDR1 as GTSNPN and CDR2 as SVGIG (reference sequence). The CDR3 extends over 13 amino acids. V was trimmed by 2 bases and J by 5 bases, leaving 10 bases between them. CDR3 DNA sequence: TGTGCCTGGAGTTCATGGACTGACAATGAGCAGTTCTTC. It is translated as CAWSSWTDNEQFF.

The chain is built from TRBV7-3 and TRBJ1-1, with D possibly matching TRBD1 (6 bases). Trimming took 6 bases from V and 1 from J, leaving 9 bases between them. CDR1 and CDR2 from the germline V gene are SGHTA and FQGTGA. The CDR3 spans 13 residues. CDR3 sequence (DNA): TGTGCCAGCAGTCGACAGGAGAACACTGAAGCTTTCTTT. This codes for CASSRQENTEAFF.

The chain combines TRBV3-1 (or the pseudogene TRBV3-2) with TRBJ1-2; unclear D gene. CDR3 size: 16 residues. The ends were cut back, 2 bases at V and 0 bases at J, with 13 bases in the middle. Germline CDR1 LGHDT, CDR2 YNNKEL (reference sequence). The CDR3 region has the DNA TGTGCCAGCAGCCAACGGCAGGCTTTGACTAACTATGGCTACACCTTC. Its translation is CASSQRQALTNYGYTF.

To note about this clone: In the same sample, other DNA sequences code for this CDR3. V usage is TRBV3-1 (or the pseudogene TRBV3-2) and J usage is TRBJ2-7; no definite D call. CDR3 length equals 14 residues. In germline, CDR1 is LGHDT, CDR2 YNNKEL (reference sequence). The ends were cut back, 1 base at V and 1 base at J, with 8 bases in the middle. CDR3 in amino acids: CASSQVAGSYEQYF. CDR3 DNA sequence: TGTGCCAGCAGCCAAGTGGCAGGATCCTACGAGCAGTACTTC.

The rearrangement uses TRBV10-3 and TRBJ1-1, with D perhaps TRBD1 (5 bases). Germline lookup yields CDR1 ENHRY and CDR2 SYGVKD. Trimming removed 10 bases from V and 1 base from J, with 16 bases in between. The CDR3 covers 14 residues. CDR3 bases: TGTGCCACGCGCATGACAGAAACGAACACTGAAGCTTTCTTT. As protein: CATRMTETNTEAFF.

In this sample, this clone turned up once. The chain is built from TRBV5-1 and TRBJ1-1; TRBD1 agrees at 9 bases. Trimming removed 5 bases from V and 6 bases from J; junction bases left unmatched: 14. The CDR3 loop spans 16 amino acids. The germline V gene has CDR1 SGHRS and CDR2 YFSETQ. The DNA of the CDR3 is TGCGCCAGCAGTCCTTTTGATGGACAGGGGAGTCCTGAAGCTTTCTTT. Its protein product is CASSPFDGQGSPEAFF.

The chain couples TRBV3-1 (or the pseudogene TRBV3-2) to TRBJ1-4; D unclear. This CDR3 is 16 amino acids long. Germline lookup yields CDR1 LGHDT and CDR2 YNNKEL (reference sequence). V gave up 4 bases and J gave up 4 bases, with 16 bases separating them. CDR3 sequence (DNA): TGTGCCAGCAGCCCCGGAGCCGGGAGGGATAATGAAAAACTGTTTTTT. This encodes CASSPGAGRDNEKLFF.